This TCR beta chain was profiled in a study of blood T cell repertoires in COVID-19. About the research overall: The analysed material was cDNA or gDNA that came from T cells, B-cell-depleted T cells, or PBMCs.

The CDR3 consists of 16 residues. V lost 4 bases, J lost 5 bases, and 15 bases lay in between. Germline V gene sequence: CDR1 SNHLY, CDR2 FYNNEI. In the authors' workflow: Amplified reference gene primers provided the basis for estimating nucleated cell counts. The table came from immunoSEQ multiplex PCR; TCRdb's copy has only in-frame clones and leaves some out. D and trimming come from the DNA, and the V and J calls and clone size come from that table. The data show 90,000 to 150,000 clones, 65% to 90% seen once. Sequenced input: peripheral blood. The genes are TRBV2 and TRBJ1-6, with D tentatively TRBD1 (6 bases). This clonotype was obtained from an elderly man with acute or convalescent COVID-19. Here the CDR3 DNA reads TGTGCCAGCAGTGCTAGGACGACAGGAGATAATTCACCCCTCCACTTT. As protein: CASSARTTGDNSPLHF.